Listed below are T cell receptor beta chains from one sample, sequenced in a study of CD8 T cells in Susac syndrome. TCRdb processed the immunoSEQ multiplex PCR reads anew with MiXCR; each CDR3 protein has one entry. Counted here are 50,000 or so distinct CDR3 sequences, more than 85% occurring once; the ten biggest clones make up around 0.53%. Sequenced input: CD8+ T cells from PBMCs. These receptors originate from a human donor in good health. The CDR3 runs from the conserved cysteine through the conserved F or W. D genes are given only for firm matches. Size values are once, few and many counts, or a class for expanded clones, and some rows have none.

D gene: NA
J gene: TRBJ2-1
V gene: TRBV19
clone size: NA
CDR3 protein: CASREGVYNEQFF
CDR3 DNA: TGTGCCAGTAGAGAGGGGGTATACAATGAGCAGTTCTTC

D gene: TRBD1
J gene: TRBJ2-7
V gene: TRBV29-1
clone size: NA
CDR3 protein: CSVEGGPGTAYEQYF
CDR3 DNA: TGCAGCGTTGAAGGGGGACCCGGGACAGCCTACGAGCAGTACTTC

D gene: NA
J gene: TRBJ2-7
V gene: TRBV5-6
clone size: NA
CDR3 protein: CASSLEGMNGDEQYF
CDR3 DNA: TGTGCCAGCAGCTTGGAGGGCATGAATGGAGACGAGCAGTACTTC

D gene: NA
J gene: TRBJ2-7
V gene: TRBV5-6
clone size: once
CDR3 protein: CASSPGQTDHEQYF
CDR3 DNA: TGTGCCAGCAGCCCTGGACAGACCGACCACGAGCAGTACTTC

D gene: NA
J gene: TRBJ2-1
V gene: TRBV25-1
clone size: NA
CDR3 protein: CASSMGGPYNEQFF
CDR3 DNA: TGTGCCAGCAGCATGGGGGGGCCCTACAATGAGCAGTTCTTC

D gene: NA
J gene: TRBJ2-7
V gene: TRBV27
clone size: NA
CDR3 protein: CASSLSVAYEQYF
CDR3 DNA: TGTGCCAGCAGTTTATCGGTTGCCTACGAGCAGTACTTC

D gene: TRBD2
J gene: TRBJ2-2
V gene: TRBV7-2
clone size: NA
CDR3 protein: CAAGGLNTGELFF
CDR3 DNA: TGTGCAGCGGGGGGTCTGAACACCGGGGAGCTGTTTTTT

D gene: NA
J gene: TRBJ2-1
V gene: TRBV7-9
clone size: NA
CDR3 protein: CASSLAYNEQFF
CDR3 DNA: TGTGCCAGCAGCTTGGCCTACAATGAGCAGTTCTTC

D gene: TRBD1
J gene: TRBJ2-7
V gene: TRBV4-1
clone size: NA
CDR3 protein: CASSQVPGTATYEQYF
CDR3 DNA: TGCGCCAGCAGCCAAGTTCCCGGGACAGCCACCTACGAGCAGTACTTC

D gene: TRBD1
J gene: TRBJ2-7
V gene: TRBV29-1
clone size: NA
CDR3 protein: CSVEDEAGTATYEQYF
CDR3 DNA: TGCAGCGTTGAAGATGAAGCCGGGACAGCTACATACGAGCAGTACTTC

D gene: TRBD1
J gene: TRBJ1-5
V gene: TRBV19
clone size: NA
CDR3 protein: CASSIAGGFNQPQHF
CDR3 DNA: TGTGCCAGTAGTATCGCAGGGGGCTTCAATCAGCCCCAGCATTTT

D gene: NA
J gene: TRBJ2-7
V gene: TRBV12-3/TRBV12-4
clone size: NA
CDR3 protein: CASSLESSYEQYF
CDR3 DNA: TGTGCCAGCAGTTTGGAGAGCTCCTACGAGCAGTACTTC

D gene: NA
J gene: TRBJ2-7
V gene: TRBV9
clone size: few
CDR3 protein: CASSVGEGRSYEQYF
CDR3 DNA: TGTGCCAGCAGCGTAGGAGAGGGGAGGTCCTACGAGCAGTACTTC

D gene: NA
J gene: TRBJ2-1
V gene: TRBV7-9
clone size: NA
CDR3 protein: CASSAGPNEQFF
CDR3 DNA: TGTGCCAGCAGCGCGGGCCCAAATGAGCAGTTCTTC

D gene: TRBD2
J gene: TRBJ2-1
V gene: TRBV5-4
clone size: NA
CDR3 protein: CASTRQTSGSGGHNEQFF
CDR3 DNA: TGTGCCAGCACCCGACAAACTAGCGGGAGTGGGGGCCACAATGAGCAGTTCTTC

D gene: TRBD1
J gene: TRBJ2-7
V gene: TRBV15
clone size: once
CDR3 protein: CATSRTGGREQYF
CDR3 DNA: TGTGCCACCAGCAGAACAGGGGGTCGCGAGCAGTACTTC

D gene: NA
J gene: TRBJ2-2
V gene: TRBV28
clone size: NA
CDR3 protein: CASSTTATGELFF
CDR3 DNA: TGTGCCAGCAGCACCACAGCCACCGGGGAGCTGTTTTTT